The present TCR beta chain was sequenced within a study of T cells in narcolepsy. In the study overall: Patients with NT1 or NT2 and healthy control donors were enrolled. Study-level points and caveats: HCRT-specific and TRIB2-specific autoreactive clonotypes appeared among same-patient CSF and blood CD4+ clonotypes. Blood of same and different patients, but not healthy controls, reportedly held recurring autoreactive clonotypes.

Profiled with immunoSEQ multiplex PCR; TCRdb holds only in-frame clones, not every one. The data show around 31,000 clones, just under 80% seen once. V trimming: 4 bases; J trimming: 4 bases; junction bases outside the gene matches: 4. This CDR3 comprises 13 residues. Germline loops: CDR1 SGHRS, CDR2 YFSETQ. As for this clone: As yet, its antigen is unknown.

This chain connects TRBV5-1 to TRBJ1-1; 7 bases fit TRBD1. The clonotype originates from a human donor with narcolepsy. The specimen sequenced was CD45RA- memory CD4+ T cells from PBMCs. DNA for the CDR3: TGCGCCAGCAGCGTCGGACAGGCCACTGAAGCTTTCTTT. This encodes CASSVGQATEAFF.